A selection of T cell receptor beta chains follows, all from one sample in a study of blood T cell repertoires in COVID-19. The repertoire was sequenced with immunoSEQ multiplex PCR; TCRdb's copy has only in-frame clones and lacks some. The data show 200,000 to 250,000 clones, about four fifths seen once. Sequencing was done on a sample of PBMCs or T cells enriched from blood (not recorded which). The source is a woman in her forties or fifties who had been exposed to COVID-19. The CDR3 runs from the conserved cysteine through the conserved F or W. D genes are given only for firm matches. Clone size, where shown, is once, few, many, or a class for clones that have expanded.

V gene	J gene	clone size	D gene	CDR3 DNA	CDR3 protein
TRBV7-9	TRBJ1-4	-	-	TGTGCCAGCAGCTTCTGGTCGGCGGGAACTAATGAAAAACTGTTTTTT	CASSFWSAGTNEKLFF
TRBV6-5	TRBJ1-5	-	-	TGTGCCAGCAGCAAAGGGGGAAATCAGCCCCAGCATTTT	CASSKGGNQPQHF
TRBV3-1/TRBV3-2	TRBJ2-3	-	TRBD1	TGTGCCAGCAGCCCCCAGGGGGCGGTTCGTACGCAGTATTTT	CASSPQGAVRTQYF
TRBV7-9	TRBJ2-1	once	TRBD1	TGTGCCAGCAGTTACCGGGACAGGGCAAAGAATGAGCAGTTCTTC	CASSYRDRAKNEQFF
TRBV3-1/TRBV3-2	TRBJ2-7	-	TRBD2	TGTGCCAGCAGCCAATGGGGGACTAGCTTATTAAACGAGCAGTACTTC	CASSQWGTSLLNEQYF
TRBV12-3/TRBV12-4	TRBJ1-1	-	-	TGTGCCACCCAGGCCACAACGAATACTGAAGCTTTCTTT	CATQATTNTEAFF
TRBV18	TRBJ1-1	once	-	TGTGCCAGCTCACCACCGTATTGGGGGGCTGAAGCTTTCTTT	CASSPPYWGAEAFF
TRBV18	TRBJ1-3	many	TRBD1	TGTGCCAGCTCTCCAAGGTCGACAGGGGGAAACACCATATATTTT	CASSPRSTGGNTIYF
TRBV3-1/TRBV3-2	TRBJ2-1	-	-	TGTGCCAGCAGCCTCCGGGACAAAGGGGATGAGCAGTTCTTC	CASSLRDKGDEQFF
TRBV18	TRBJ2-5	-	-	TGTGCCAGCTCACCGCGGGGGCTCCTCCAAGAGACCCAGTACTTC	CASSPRGLLQETQYF
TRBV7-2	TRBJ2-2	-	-	TGTGCCAGCAGCTCGGGAGACAGCCCCTACACCGGGGAGCTGTTTTTT	CASSSGDSPYTGELFF
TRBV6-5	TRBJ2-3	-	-	TGTGCCAGCAGTTATCGTCGGAGCGATACGCAGTATTTT	CASSYRRSDTQYF
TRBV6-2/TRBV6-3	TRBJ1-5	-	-	TGTGCCAGCAGTAATGCAGGGGCTTTAGGCAATCAGCCCCAGCATTTT	CASSNAGALGNQPQHF
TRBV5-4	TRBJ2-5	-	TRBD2	TGTGCCAGCAGCGGAGGGACTAGCGGTCGTCAAGAGACCCAGTACTTC	CASSGGTSGRQETQYF
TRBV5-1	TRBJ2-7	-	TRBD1	TGCGCCAGCAGCTTGGACCCGGGACAGGTAATCTTCCCGTACTTC	CASSLDPGQVIFPYF
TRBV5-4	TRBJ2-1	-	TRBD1	TGTGCCAGCAGCTCCTCGGGACAGGGTGGTTCTCTCAATGAGCAGTTCTTC	CASSSSGQGGSLNEQFF
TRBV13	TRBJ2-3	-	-	TGTGCCAGCAGCTTACGGGTGGGGCATAGCACAGATACGCAGTATTTT	CASSLRVGHSTDTQYF
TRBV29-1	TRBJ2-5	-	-	TGCAGCGTTGTACTACTCCAGGGACAAGAACAAGAGACCCAGTACTTC	CSVVLLQGQEQETQYF
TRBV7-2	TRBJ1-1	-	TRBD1	TGTGCCAGCAGCTCCCAGGGGGCCGGCACTGAAGCTTTCTTT	CASSSQGAGTEAFF
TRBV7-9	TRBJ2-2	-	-	TGTGCCAGCAGCTTACAGGGTACCGGGGAGCTGTTTTTT	CASSLQGTGELFF
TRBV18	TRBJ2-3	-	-	TGTGCCAGCTCCAATATTGGGCGCAAAACAGATACGCAGTATTTT	CASSNIGRKTDTQYF
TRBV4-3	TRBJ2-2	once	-	TGCGCCAGCAGTTCCGGTTTCACCGGGGAGCTGTTTTTT	CASSSGFTGELFF
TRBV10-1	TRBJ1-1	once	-	TGCGCCAGCAGTGAGGGCGGTGTGGGAGACACTGAAGCTTTCTTT	CASSEGGVGDTEAFF
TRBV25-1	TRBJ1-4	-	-	TGTGCCAGCAGTGCCACAGGGTATAGTTTGGAAAAACTGTTTTTT	CASSATGYSLEKLFF
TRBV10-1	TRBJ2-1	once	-	TGCGCCAGCAGTGATATAACAGGGATACAGTTCTTC	CASSDITGIQFF
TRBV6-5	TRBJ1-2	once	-	TGTGCCAGCAGTTACTCGACAGGACTTGGCTACACCTTC	CASSYSTGLGYTF
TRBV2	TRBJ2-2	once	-	TGTGCCAGCAAGGAGGCGCCGGATACCGGGGAGCTGTTTTTT	CASKEAPDTGELFF
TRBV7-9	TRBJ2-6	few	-	TGTGCCAGCAGCGTTATCTCTGGGGCCAACGTCCTGACTTTC	CASSVISGANVLTF
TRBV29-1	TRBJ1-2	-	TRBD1	TGCAGCGTTTGGGACAGGGGAGGGAACTATGGCTACACCTTC	CSVWDRGGNYGYTF
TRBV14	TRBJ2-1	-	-	TGTGCCAGCAGCCGACTGTACCTCAACAATGAGCAGTTCTTC	CASSRLYLNNEQFF
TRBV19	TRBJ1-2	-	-	TGTGCCAGTAGTGTTACAGGGTATGGCTACACCTTC	CASSVTGYGYTF
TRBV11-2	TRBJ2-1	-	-	TGTGCCAGCAGCTTAGGACAGTCAACCTACAATGAGCAGTTCTTC	CASSLGQSTYNEQFF
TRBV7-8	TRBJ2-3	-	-	TGTGCCAGCAGCTTGCTAGCGCGGAGCACAGATACGCAGTATTTT	CASSLLARSTDTQYF
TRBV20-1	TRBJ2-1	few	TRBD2	TGCAGTGCTAGTACGCCTAGCGGGGACTACAATGAGCAGTTCTTC	CSASTPSGDYNEQFF
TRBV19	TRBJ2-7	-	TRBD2	TGTGCCACCCTCCCTAGCGGGGGCCGCTCCTACGAGCAGTACTTC	CATLPSGGRSYEQYF
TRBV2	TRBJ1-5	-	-	TGTGCCAGCAGTTCAGAAGGGGGACACAGGGCGCCCCAGCATTTT	CASSSEGGHRAPQHF
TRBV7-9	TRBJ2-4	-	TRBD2	TGTGCCAGCAGCCCGGGGGGGCCGGCCAAAAACATTCAGTACTTC	CASSPGGPAKNIQYF
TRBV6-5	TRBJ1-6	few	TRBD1	TGTGCCAGCAGGGAGGGACAGGGCTATTCACCCCTCCACTTT	CASREGQGYSPLHF
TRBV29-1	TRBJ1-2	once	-	TGCAGCGTTGATACTGGACCGGGGAAGGGCTACACCTTC	CSVDTGPGKGYTF